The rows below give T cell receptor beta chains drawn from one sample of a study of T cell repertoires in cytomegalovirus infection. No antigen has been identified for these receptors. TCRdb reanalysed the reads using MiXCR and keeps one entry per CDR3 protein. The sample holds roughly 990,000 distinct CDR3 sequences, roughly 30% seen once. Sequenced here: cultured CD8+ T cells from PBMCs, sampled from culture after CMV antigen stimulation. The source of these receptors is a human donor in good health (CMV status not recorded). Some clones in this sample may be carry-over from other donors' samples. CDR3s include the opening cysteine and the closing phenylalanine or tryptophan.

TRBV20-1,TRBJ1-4,CSAKDTINEKLFF
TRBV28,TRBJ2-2,CASSFQLALNTGELFF
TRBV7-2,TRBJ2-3,CASSFTSGGVPDTQYF
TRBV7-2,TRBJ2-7,CASSLAAYEQYF
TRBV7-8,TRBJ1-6,CASSLGSQGGSPLHF
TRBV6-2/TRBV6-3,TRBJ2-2,CASSQSGGTGELFF
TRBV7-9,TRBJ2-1,CASSLAPGDNEQFF
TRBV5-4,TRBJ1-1,CASSFAQGEAEAFF
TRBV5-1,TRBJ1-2,CASNAEGAGNYGYTF
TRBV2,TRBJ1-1,CASSEAGVAFF
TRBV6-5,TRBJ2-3,CASSNNGGRKDTQYF
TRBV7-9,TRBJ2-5,CASSLFTSGEQETQYF
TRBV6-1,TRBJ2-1,CASSQGGGTYNEQFF
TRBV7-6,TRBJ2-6,CASSPAATGANVLTF
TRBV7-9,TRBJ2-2,CASYPTLGSGELFF
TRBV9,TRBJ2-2,CASSVEGQGFMELFF
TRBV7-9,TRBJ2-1,CASSYTGPVKQFF
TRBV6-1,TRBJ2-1,CASSEWTGGYNEQFF
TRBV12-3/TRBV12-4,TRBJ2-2,CASSFGGGLMTGELFF
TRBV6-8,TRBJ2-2,CASEEFYSIGELFF
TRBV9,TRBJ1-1,CASTPQDFTNTEAFF
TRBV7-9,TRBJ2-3,CASSSPTGGFEGDTQYF
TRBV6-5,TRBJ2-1,CASSYSSVKYEQFF
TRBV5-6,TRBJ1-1,CASSLLPNTEAFF